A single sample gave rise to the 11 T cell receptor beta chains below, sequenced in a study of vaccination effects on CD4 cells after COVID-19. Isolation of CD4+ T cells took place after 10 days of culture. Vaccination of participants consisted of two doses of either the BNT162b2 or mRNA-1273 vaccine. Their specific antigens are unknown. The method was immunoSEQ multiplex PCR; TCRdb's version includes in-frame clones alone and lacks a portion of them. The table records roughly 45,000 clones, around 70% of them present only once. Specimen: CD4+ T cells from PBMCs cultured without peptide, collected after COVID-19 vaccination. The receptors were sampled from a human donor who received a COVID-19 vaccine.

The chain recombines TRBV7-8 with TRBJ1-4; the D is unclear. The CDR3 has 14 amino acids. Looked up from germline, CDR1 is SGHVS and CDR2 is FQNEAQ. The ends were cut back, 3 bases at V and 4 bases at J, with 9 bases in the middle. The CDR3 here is CASSLLAFNEKLFF. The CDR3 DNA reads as TGTGCCAGCAGCTTGTTAGCCTTTAATGAAAAACTGTTTTTT.

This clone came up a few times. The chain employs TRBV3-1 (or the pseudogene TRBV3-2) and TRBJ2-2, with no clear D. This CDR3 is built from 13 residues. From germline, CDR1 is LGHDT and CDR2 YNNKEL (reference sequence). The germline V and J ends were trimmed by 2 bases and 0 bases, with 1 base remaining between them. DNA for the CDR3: TGTGCCAGCAGCCAACCGAACACCGGGGAGCTGTTTTTT. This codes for CASSQPNTGELFF.

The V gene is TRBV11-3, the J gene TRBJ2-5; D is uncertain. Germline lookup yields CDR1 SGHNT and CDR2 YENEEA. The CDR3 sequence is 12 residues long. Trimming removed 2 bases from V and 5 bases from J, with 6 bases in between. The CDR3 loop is CASSLNAETQYF. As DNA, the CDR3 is TGTGCCAGCAGCTTAAACGCGGAGACCCAGTACTTC.

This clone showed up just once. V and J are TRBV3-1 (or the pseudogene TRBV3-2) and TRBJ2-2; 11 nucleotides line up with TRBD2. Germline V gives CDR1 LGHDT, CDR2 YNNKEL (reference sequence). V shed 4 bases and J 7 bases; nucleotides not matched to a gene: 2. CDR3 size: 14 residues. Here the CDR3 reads CASSRGLAGGELFF. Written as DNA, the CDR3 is TGTGCCAGCAGCCGAGGACTAGCGGGCGGGGAGCTGTTTTTT.

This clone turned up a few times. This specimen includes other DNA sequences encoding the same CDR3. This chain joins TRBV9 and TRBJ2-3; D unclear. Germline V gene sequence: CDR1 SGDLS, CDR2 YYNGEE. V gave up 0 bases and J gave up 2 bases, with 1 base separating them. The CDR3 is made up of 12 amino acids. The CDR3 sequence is CASSVVTDTQYF. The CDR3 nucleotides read TGTGCCAGCAGCGTAGTCACAGATACGCAGTATTTT.

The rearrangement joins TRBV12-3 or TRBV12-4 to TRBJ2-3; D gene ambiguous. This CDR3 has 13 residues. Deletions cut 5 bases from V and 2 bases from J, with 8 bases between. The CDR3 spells CASSPVFTDTQYF. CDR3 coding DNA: TGTGCCAGCAGTCCCGTATTCACAGATACGCAGTATTTT.

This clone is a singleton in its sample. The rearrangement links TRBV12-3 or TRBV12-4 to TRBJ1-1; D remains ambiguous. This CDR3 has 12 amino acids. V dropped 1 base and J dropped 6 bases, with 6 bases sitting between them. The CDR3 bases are TGTGCCAGCAGTTTAGAGGAGTCTGAAGCTTTCTTT. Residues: CASSLEESEAFF.

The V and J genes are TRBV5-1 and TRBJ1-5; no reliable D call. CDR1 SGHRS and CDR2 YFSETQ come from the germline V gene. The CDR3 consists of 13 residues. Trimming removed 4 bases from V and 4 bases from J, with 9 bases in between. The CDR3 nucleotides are TGCGCCAGCAGCCAAGGGATGAATCAGCCCCAGCATTTT. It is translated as CASSQGMNQPQHF. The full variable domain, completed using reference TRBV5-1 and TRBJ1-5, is KAGVTQTPRYLIKTRGQQVTLSCSPISGHRSVSWYQQTPGQGLQFLFEYFSETQRNKGNFPGRFSGRQFSNSRSEMNVSTLELGDSALYLCASSQGMNQPQHFGDGTRLSIL.

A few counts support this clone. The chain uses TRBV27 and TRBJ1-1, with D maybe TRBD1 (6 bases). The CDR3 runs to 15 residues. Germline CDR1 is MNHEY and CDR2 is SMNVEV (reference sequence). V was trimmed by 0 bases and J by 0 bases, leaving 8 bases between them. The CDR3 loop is CASSLSGGVNTEAFF. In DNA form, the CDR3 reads TGTGCCAGCAGTTTATCGGGGGGCGTGAACACTGAAGCTTTCTTT.

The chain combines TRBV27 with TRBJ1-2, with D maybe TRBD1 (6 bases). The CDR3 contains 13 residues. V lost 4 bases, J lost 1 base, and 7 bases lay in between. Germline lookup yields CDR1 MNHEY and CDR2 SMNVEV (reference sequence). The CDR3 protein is CASSSGVNYGYTF. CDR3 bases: TGTGCCAGCAGTTCAGGGGTTAACTATGGCTACACCTTC.

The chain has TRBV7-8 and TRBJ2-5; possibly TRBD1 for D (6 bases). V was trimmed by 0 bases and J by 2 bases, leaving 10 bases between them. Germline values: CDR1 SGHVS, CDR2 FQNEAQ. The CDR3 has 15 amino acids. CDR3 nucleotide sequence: TGTGCCAGCAGCTTAGCCCAGGGGAGACAAGAGACCCAGTACTTC. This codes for CASSLAQGRQETQYF.